These T cell receptor beta chains were read from a single sample in a study of blood T cell repertoires in COVID-19. Some clones are missing from TCRdb's copy, which holds only in-frame ones; the method was immunoSEQ multiplex PCR. The sample has some 50,000 clones, around 81% seen once. Material: peripheral blood. All receptors come from a human donor in a cohort sampled during active COVID-19. CDR3s include the opening cysteine and the closing phenylalanine or tryptophan. The order of the fields is CDR3 protein, V gene, J gene.

CDR3 protein: CASRSGLAANEQFF; V gene: TRBV27; J gene: TRBJ2-1
CDR3 protein: CASSPQGNTEAFF; V gene: TRBV7-9; J gene: TRBJ1-1
CDR3 protein: CASSLLAGNYEQYF; V gene: TRBV6-2/TRBV6-3; J gene: TRBJ2-7
CDR3 protein: CASSSTGRTTEAFF; V gene: TRBV28; J gene: TRBJ1-1
CDR3 protein: CASRSSTLGEQYF; V gene: TRBV27; J gene: TRBJ2-7
CDR3 protein: CASSRQGASEAFF; V gene: TRBV6-6; J gene: TRBJ1-1
CDR3 protein: CASSPGLQETQYF; V gene: TRBV7-3; J gene: TRBJ2-5
CDR3 protein: CASRRTGIHNQPQHF; V gene: TRBV27; J gene: TRBJ1-5
CDR3 protein: CASRALAGFEFF; V gene: TRBV6-5; J gene: TRBJ2-1
CDR3 protein: CASRISGSAGANVLTF; V gene: TRBV7-9; J gene: TRBJ2-6
CDR3 protein: CASSLVDRAYEQYF; V gene: TRBV5-4; J gene: TRBJ2-7
CDR3 protein: CASSLQRLNTEAFF; V gene: TRBV5-5; J gene: TRBJ1-1
CDR3 protein: CASSLVAGGGSYEQYF; V gene: TRBV5-1; J gene: TRBJ2-7
CDR3 protein: CASSVNTGYGYTF; V gene: TRBV19; J gene: TRBJ1-2
CDR3 protein: CASSLEGRGAYEQYF; V gene: TRBV5-5; J gene: TRBJ2-7
CDR3 protein: CASSPGLNEKLFF; V gene: TRBV12-3/TRBV12-4; J gene: TRBJ1-4
CDR3 protein: CASRKGGSSHEQYF; V gene: TRBV28; J gene: TRBJ2-7
CDR3 protein: CASSRQDNQPQHF; V gene: TRBV18; J gene: TRBJ1-5
CDR3 protein: CAWSSTGTYEQYF; V gene: TRBV30; J gene: TRBJ2-7
CDR3 protein: CASSLRGSSGNTIYF; V gene: TRBV19; J gene: TRBJ1-3
CDR3 protein: CASSSNDFYNEQFF; V gene: TRBV27; J gene: TRBJ2-1
CDR3 protein: CATSRDGTGANYGYTF; V gene: TRBV15; J gene: TRBJ1-2
CDR3 protein: CASSLDLGRGPQHF; V gene: TRBV5-4; J gene: TRBJ1-5
CDR3 protein: CASSTVGRGDYGYTF; V gene: TRBV6-2/TRBV6-3; J gene: TRBJ1-2
CDR3 protein: CASSERQGAPGYGYTF; V gene: TRBV2; J gene: TRBJ1-2
CDR3 protein: CASSLISSPFSNTGELFF; V gene: TRBV5-1; J gene: TRBJ2-2
CDR3 protein: CAWSVSGYQPQHF; V gene: TRBV30; J gene: TRBJ1-5
CDR3 protein: CASTTSSYEQYF; V gene: TRBV28; J gene: TRBJ2-7
CDR3 protein: CASSQDIVVVTYEQYF; V gene: TRBV3-1/TRBV3-2; J gene: TRBJ2-7
CDR3 protein: CASSLEWPGQETQYF; V gene: TRBV5-1; J gene: TRBJ2-5
CDR3 protein: CASSPSGGASYEQYF; V gene: TRBV5-4; J gene: TRBJ2-7
CDR3 protein: CASSLQGNTEAFF; V gene: TRBV3-1/TRBV3-2; J gene: TRBJ1-1
CDR3 protein: CANGQGAVYEQYF; V gene: TRBV2; J gene: TRBJ2-7
CDR3 protein: CASSYDPQLHNEQFF; V gene: TRBV6-5; J gene: TRBJ2-1
CDR3 protein: CASSYSRYEQYF; V gene: TRBV6-6; J gene: TRBJ2-7
CDR3 protein: CASSPTGERGSNQPQHF; V gene: TRBV21-1; J gene: TRBJ1-5
CDR3 protein: CASSQDRAYEQYF; V gene: TRBV4-3; J gene: TRBJ2-7
CDR3 protein: CASSLIQGSVGNQPQHF; V gene: TRBV19; J gene: TRBJ1-5
CDR3 protein: CASSPYTTGISYNEQFF; V gene: TRBV4-2; J gene: TRBJ2-1
CDR3 protein: CASRTGASYEQYF; V gene: TRBV2; J gene: TRBJ2-7
CDR3 protein: CASSLGLSAYDTQYF; V gene: TRBV18; J gene: TRBJ2-3
CDR3 protein: CASSYGGRGSNQPQHF; V gene: TRBV6-5; J gene: TRBJ1-5
CDR3 protein: CASSAGTSYEQYF; V gene: TRBV19; J gene: TRBJ2-7
CDR3 protein: CASSIEGASRTNEKLFF; V gene: TRBV19; J gene: TRBJ1-4
CDR3 protein: CASSDRDWAFAEQYF; V gene: TRBV10-2; J gene: TRBJ2-7